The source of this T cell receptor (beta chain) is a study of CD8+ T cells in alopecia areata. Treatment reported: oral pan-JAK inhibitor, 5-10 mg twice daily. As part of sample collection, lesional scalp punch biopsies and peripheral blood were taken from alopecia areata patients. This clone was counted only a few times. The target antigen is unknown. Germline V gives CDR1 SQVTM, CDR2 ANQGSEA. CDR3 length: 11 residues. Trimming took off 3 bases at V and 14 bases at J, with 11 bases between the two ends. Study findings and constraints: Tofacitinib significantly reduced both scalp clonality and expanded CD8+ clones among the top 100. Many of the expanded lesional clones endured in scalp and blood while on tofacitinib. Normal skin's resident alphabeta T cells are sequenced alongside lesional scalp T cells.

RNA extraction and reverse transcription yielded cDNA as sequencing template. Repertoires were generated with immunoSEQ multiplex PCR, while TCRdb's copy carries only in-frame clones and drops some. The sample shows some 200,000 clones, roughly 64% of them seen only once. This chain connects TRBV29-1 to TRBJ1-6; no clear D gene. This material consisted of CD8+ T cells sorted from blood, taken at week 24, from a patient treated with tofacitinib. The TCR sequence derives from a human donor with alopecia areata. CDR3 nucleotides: TGCAGCGTTGAGTTGGGTGGGGCCCTCCACTTT. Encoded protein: CSVELGGALHF.